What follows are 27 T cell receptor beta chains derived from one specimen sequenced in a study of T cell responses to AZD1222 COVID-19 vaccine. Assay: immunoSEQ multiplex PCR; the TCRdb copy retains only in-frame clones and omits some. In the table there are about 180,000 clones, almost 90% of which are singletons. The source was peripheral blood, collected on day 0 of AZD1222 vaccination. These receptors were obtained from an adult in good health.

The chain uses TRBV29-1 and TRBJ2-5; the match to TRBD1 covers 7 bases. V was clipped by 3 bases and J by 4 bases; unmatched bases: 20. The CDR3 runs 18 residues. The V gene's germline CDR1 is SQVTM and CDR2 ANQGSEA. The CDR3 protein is CSVDPSLPHQGEGETQYF. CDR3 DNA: TGCAGCGTTGATCCTTCCCTCCCCCACCAGGGGGAAGGAGAGACCCAGTACTTC.

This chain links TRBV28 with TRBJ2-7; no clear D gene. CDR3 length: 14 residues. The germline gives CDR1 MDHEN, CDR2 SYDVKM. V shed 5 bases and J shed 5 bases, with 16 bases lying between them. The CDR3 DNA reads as TGTGCCAGCAGTCGTTTAGGGCGTTGGGACGAGCAGTACTTC. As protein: CASSRLGRWDEQYF.

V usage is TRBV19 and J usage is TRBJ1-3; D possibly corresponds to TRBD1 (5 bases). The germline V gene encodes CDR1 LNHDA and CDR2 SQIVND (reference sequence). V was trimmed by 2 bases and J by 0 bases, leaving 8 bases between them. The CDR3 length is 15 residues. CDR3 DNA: TGTGCCAGTAGTATAACAGGTTTCTCTGGAAACACCATATATTTT. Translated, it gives CASSITGFSGNTIYF.

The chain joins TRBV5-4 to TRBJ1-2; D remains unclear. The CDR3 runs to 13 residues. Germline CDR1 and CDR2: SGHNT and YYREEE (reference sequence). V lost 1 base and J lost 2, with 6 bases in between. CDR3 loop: CASSLQENYGYTF. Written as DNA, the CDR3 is TGTGCCAGCAGCTTGCAGGAGAACTATGGCTACACCTTC.

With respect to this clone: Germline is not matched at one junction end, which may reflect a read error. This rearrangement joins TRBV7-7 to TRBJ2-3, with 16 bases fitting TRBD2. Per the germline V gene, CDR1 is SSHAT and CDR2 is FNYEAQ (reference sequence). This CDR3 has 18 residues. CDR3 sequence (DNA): TGTGCTAGCAGCTCCGGGACTAGCGGGAGGGGCCCCACAGATACGCAGTATTTT. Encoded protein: CASSSGTSGRGPTDTQYF.

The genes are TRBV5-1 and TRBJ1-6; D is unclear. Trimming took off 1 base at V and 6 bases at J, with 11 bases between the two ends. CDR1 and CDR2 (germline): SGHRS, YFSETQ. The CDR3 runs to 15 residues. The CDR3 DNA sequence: TGCGCCAGCAGCTTGTCTGGACGGAGTAATTCACCCCTCCACTTT. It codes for CASSLSGRSNSPLHF.

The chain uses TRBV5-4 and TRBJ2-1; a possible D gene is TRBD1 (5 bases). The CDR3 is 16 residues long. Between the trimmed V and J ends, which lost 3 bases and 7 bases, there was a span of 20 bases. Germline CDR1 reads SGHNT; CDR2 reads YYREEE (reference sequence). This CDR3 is CASSSRPPGSVNEQFF. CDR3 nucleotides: TGTGCCAGCAGCTCCCGCCCCCCAGGGTCTGTGAATGAGCAGTTCTTC.

The DNA of the CDR3 is TGTGCCAGCAGCTTCCAGGGGGATTGGGCCTATGGCTACACCTTC. Translating it yields CASSFQGDWAYGYTF. V is TRBV13 and J is TRBJ1-2; 7 bases agree with TRBD1. V trimming: 3 bases; J trimming: 4 bases; junction bases outside the gene matches: 8. Per germline, CDR1 PRHDT and CDR2 FYEKMQ (reference sequence). The CDR3 sequence is 15 residues long.

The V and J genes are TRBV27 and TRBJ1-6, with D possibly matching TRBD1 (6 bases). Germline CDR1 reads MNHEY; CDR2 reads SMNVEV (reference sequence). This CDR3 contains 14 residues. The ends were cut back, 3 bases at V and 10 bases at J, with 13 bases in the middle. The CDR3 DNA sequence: TGTGCCAGCAGTTTCGGGGGGCCGGGATCACCCCTCCACTTT. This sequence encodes CASSFGGPGSPLHF.

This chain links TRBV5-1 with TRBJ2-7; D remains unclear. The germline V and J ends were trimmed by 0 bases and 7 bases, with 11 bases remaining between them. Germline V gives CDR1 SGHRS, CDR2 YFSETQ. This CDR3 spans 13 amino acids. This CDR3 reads CASSLDALGEQYF. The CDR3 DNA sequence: TGCGCCAGCAGCTTGGACGCCCTCGGTGAGCAGTACTTC.

The CDR3 sequence: CASSTLRGPGYNEQFF. The CDR3 coding sequence is TGTGCCAGCAGTACCCTCAGGGGCCCCGGGTACAATGAGCAGTTCTTC. The V gene is TRBV6-2 or TRBV6-3, the J gene TRBJ2-1, with D possibly matching TRBD1 (6 bases). This CDR3 is 16 amino acids long. The ends were cut back, 5 bases at V and 4 bases at J, with 18 bases in the middle. CDR1 is MNHEY and CDR2 is SVGEGT in the germline V gene.

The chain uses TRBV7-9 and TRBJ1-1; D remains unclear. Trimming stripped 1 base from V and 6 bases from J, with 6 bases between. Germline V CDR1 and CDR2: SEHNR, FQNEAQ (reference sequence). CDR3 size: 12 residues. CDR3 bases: TGTGCCAGCAGCTTAGAAGGACCTGAAGCTTTCTTT. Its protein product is CASSLEGPEAFF.

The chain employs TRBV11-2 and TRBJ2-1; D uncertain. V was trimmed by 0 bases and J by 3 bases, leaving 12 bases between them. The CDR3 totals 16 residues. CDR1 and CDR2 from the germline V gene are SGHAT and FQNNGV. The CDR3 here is CASSLDLTEFYNEQFF. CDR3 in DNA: TGTGCCAGCAGCTTAGATCTAACAGAATTCTACAATGAGCAGTTCTTC.

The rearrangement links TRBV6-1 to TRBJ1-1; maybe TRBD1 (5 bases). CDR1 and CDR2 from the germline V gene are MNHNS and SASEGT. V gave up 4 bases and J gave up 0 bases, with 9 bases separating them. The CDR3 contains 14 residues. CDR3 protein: CASSAAGLNTEAFF. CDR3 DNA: TGTGCCAGCAGTGCAGCAGGGCTGAACACTGAAGCTTTCTTT.

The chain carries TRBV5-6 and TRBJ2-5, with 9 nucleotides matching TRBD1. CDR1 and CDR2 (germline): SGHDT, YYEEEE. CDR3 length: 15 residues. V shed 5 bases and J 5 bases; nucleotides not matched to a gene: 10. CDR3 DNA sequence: TGTGCCAGCAGTCTACAGGGGGCGGATGAGGAGACCCAGTACTTC. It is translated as CASSLQGADEETQYF.

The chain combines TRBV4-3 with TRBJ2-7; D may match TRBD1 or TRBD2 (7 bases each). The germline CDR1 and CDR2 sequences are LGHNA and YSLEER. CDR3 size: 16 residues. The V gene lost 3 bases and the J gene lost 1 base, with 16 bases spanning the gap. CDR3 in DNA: TGCGCCAGCAGCCAGGAACAGGGGCGGGGGTCCTACGAGCAGTACTTC. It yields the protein CASSQEQGRGSYEQYF.

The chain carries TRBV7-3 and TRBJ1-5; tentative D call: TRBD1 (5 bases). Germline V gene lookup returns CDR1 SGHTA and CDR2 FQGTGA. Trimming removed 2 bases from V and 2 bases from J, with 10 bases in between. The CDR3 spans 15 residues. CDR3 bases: TGTGCCAGCAGCTTAGACGGGGCTCGCAATCAGCCCCAGCATTTT. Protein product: CASSLDGARNQPQHF.

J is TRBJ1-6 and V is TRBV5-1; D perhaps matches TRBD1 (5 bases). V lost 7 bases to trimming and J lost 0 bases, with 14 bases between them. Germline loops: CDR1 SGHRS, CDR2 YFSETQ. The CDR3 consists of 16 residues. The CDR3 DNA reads TGCGCCAGCCGCCTCGATGGGACCTCCTATAATTCACCCCTCCACTTT. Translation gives CASRLDGTSYNSPLHF.

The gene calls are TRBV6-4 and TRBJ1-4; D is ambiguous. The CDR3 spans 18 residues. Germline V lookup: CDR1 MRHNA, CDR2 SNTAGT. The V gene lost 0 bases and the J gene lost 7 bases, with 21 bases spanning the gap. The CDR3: CASSDSTDPLRMGEKLFF. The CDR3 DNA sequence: TGTGCCAGCAGTGACTCGACCGACCCCCTCCGGATGGGTGAAAAACTGTTTTTT.

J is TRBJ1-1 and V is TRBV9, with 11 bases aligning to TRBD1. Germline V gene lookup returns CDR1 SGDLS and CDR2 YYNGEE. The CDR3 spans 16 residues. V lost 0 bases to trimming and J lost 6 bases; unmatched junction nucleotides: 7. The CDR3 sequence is CASSVDGQGAIAEAFF. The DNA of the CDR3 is TGTGCCAGCAGCGTAGACGGACAGGGGGCGATCGCTGAAGCTTTCTTT.

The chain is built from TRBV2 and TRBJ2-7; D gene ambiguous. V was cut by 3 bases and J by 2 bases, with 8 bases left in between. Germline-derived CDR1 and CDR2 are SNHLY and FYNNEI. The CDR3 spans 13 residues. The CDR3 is CASSEANPYEQYF. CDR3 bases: TGTGCCAGCAGTGAGGCCAACCCCTACGAGCAGTACTTC.

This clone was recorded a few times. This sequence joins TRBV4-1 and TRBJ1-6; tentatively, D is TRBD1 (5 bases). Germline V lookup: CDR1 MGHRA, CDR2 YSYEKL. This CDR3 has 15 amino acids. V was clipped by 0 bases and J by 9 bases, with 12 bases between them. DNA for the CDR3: TGCGCCAGCAGCCAAGAGCCAGGGTTAACTTCACCCCTCCACTTT. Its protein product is CASSQEPGLTSPLHF.

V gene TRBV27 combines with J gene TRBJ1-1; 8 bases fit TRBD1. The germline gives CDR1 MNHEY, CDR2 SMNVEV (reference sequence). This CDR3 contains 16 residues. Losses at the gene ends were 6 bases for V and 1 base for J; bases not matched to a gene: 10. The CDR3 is CASRPRQGLENTEAFF. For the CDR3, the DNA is TGTGCCAGCAGGCCTAGACAGGGGCTGGAGAACACTGAAGCTTTCTTT.

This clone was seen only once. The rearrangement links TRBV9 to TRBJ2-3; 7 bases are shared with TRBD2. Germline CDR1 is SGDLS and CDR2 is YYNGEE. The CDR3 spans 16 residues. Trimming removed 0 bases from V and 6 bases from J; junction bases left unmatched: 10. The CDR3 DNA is TGTGCCAGCAGCGTAGGGTCTAGCGGCCCGCTCGATACGCAGTATTTT. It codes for CASSVGSSGPLDTQYF. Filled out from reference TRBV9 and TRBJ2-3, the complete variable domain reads DSGVTQTPKHLITATGQRVTLRCSPRSGDLSVYWYQQSLDQGLQFLIQYYNGEERAKGNILERFSAQQFPDLHSELNLSSLELGDSALYFCASSVGSSGPLDTQYFGPGTRLTVL.

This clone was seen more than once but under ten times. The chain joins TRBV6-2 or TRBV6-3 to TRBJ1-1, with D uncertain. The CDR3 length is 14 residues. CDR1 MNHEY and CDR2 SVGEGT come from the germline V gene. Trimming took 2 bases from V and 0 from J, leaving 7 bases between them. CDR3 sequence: CASSYNRLNTEAFF. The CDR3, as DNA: TGTGCCAGCAGTTACAACAGATTGAACACTGAAGCTTTCTTT.

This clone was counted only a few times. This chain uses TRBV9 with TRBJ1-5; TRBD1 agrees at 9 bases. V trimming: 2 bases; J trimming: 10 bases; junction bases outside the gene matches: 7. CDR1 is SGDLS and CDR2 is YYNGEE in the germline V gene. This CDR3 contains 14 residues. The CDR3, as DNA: TGTGCCAGCAGCGTCGGGACAGGGAATACCCCCCAGCATTTT. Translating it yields CASSVGTGNTPQHF.

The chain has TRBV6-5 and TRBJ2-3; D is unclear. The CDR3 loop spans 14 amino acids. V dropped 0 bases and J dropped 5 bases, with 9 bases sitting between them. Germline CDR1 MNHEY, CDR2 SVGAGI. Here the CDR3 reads CASSYSFRQDTQYF. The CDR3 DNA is TGTGCCAGCAGTTACTCCTTTCGGCAAGATACGCAGTATTTT.